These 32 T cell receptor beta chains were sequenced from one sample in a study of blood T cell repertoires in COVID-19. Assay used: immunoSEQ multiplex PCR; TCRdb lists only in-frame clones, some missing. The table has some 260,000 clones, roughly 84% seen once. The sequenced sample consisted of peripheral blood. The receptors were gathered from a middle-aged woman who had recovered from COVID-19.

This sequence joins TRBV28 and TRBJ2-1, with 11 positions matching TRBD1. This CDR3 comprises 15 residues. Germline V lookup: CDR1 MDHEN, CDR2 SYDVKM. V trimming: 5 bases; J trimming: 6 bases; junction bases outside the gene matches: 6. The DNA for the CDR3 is TGTGCCAGCAGTCCCCGGGACAGGGGGTTCAATGAGCAGTTCTTC. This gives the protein CASSPRDRGFNEQFF.

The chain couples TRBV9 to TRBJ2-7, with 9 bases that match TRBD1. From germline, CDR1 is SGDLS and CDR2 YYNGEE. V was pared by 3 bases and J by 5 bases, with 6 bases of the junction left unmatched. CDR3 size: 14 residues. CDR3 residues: CASSETGGGHEQYF. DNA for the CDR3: TGTGCCAGCAGCGAGACAGGGGGGGGCCACGAGCAGTACTTC.

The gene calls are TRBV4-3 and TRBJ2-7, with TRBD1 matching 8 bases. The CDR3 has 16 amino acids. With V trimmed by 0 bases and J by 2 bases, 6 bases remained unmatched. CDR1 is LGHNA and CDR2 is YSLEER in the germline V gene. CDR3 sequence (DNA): TGCGCCAGCAGCCAAGATCGCCGGACAGGGCCCTACGAGCAGTACTTC. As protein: CASSQDRRTGPYEQYF.

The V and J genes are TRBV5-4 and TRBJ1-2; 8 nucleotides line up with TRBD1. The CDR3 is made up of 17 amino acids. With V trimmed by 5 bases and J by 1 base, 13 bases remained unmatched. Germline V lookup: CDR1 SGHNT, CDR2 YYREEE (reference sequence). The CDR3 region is CASRLGGTGGINYGYTF. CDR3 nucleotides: TGTGCCAGCAGACTGGGGGGAACAGGGGGTATTAACTATGGCTACACCTTC.

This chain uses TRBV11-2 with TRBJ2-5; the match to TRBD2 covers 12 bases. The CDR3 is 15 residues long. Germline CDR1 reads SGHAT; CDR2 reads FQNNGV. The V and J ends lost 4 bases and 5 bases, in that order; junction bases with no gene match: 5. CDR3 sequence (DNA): TGTGCCAGCAGCTATTCTAGCGGGGGGGCGGAGACCCAGTACTTC. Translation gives CASSYSSGGAETQYF.

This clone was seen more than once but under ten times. CDR3 sequence (DNA): TGTGCCAGCAGTGACGGGACAGGGGGCACAGATACGCAGTATTTT. Protein sequence: CASSDGTGGTDTQYF. The chain combines TRBV6-4 with TRBJ2-3, with 10 positions matching TRBD1. Unmatched junction bases numbered 0, after V lost 2 bases and J lost 1 base. Per germline, CDR1 MRHNA and CDR2 SNTAGT. The CDR3 totals 15 residues.

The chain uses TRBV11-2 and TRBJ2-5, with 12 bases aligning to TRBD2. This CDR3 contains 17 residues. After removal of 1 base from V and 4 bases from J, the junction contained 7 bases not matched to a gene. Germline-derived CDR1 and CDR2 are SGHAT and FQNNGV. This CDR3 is CASSLAPPTSGRETQYF. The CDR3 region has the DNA TGTGCCAGCAGCTTAGCTCCTCCGACTAGCGGGAGAGAGACCCAGTACTTC. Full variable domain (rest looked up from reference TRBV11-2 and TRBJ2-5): EAGVAQSPRYKIIEKRQSVAFWCNPISGHATLYWYQQILGQGPKLLIQFQNNGVVDDSQLPKDRFSAERLKGVDSTLKIQPAKLEDSAVYLCASSLAPPTSGRETQYFGPGTRLLVL.

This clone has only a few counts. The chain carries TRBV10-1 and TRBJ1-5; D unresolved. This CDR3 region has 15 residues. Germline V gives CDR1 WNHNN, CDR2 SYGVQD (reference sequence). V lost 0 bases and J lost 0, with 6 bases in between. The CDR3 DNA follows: TGCGCCAGCAGTGAGTCACGGGATAGCAATCAGCCCCAGCATTTT. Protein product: CASSESRDSNQPQHF.

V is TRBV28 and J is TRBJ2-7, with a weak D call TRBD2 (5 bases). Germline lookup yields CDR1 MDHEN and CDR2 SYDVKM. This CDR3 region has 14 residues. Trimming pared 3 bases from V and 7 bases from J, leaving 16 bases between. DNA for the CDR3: TGTGCCAGCAGTTTTCCCCCGGGATGGAGGGAGCAGTACTTC. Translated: CASSFPPGWREQYF.

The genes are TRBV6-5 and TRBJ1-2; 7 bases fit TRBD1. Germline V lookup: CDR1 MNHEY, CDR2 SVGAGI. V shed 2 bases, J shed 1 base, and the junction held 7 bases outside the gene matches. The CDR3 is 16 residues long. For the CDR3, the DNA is TGTGCCAGCAGTTACCGTGGGACAGCTTATAACTATGGCTACACCTTC. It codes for CASSYRGTAYNYGYTF.

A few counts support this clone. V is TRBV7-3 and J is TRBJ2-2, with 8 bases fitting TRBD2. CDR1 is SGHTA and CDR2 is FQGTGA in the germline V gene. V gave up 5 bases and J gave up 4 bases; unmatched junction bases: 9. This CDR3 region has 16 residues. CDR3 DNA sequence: TGTGCCAGCAGCGTTCCCGGGACTAGTCTCACCGGGGAGCTGTTTTTT. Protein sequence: CASSVPGTSLTGELFF.

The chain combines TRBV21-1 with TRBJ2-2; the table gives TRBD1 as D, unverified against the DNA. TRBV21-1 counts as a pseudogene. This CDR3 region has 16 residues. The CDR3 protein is CASSKSKDSNTGELFF. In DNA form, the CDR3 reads TGTGCCAGCAGCAAATCGAAAGACAGCAACACCGGGGAGCTGTTTTTT.

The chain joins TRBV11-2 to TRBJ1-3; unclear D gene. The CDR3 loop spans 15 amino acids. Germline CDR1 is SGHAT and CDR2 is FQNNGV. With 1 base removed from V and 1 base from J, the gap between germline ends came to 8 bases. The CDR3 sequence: CASSLGRRSGNTIYF. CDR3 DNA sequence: TGTGCCAGCAGCTTAGGCCGCCGGTCTGGAAACACCATATATTTT.

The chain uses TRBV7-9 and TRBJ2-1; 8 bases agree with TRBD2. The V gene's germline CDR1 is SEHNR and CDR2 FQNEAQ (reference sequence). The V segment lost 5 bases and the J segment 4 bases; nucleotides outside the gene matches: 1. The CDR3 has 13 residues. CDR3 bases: TGTGCCAGCAGCCCGGGGGGGTACAATGAGCAGTTCTTC. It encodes CASSPGGYNEQFF.

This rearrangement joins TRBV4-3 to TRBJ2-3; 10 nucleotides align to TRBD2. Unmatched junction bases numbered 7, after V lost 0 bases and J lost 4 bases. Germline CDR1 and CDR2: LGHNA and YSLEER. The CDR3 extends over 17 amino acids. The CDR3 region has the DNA TGCGCCAGCAGCCAAGAGGGCCCTAGCGGGAGATCAGATACGCAGTATTTT. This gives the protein CASSQEGPSGRSDTQYF.

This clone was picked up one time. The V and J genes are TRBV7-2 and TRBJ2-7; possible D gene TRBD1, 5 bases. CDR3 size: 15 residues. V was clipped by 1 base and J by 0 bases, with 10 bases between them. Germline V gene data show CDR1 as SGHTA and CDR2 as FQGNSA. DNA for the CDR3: TGTGCCAGCAGCTTAGACAGGTCCCGCTCCTACGAGCAGTACTTC. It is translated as CASSLDRSRSYEQYF.

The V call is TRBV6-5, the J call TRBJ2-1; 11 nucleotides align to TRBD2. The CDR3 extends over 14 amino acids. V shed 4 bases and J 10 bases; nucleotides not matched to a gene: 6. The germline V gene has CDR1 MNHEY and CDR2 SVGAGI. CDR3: CASSWTSGFWEQFF. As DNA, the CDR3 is TGTGCCAGCAGTTGGACTAGCGGGTTCTGGGAGCAGTTCTTC.

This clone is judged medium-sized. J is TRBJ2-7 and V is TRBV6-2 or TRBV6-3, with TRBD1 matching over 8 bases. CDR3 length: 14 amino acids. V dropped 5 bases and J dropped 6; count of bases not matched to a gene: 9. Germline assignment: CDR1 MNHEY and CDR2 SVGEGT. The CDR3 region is CASSDRGNDFEQYF. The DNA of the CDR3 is TGTGCCAGCAGTGACAGGGGTAACGACTTCGAGCAGTACTTC.

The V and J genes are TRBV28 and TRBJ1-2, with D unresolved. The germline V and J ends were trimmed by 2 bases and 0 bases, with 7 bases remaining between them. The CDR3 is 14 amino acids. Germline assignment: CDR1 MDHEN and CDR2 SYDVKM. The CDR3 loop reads CASSLGRSNYGYTF. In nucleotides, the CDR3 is TGTGCCAGCAGTTTAGGGAGATCTAACTATGGCTACACCTTC.

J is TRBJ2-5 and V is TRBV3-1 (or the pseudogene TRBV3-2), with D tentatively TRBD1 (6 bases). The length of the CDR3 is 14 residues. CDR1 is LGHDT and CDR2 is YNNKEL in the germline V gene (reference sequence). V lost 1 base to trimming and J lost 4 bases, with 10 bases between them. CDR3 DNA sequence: TGTGCCAGCAGCCAAGCTGGGGGCGGAGAGACCCAGTACTTC. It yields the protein CASSQAGGGETQYF.

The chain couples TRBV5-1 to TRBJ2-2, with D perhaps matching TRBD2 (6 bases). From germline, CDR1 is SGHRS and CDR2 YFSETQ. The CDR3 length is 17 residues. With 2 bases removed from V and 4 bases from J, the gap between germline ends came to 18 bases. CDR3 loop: CASSFSASAASTGELFF. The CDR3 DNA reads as TGCGCCAGCAGCTTTTCCGCTAGCGCGGCGAGCACCGGGGAGCTGTTTTTT.

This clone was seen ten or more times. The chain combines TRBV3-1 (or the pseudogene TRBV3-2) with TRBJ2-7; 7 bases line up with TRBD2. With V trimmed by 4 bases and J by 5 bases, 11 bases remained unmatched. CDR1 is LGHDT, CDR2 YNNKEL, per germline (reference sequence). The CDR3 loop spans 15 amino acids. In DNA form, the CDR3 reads TGTGCCAGCAGCCGCGGACTAGGGCTGTCCAACGAGCAGTACTTC. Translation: CASSRGLGLSNEQYF.

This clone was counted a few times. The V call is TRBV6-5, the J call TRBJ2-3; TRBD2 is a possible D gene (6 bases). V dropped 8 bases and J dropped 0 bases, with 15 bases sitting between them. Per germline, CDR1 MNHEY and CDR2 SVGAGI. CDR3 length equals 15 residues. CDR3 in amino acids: CASQSQRASTDTQYF. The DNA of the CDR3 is TGTGCCAGCCAAAGCCAGCGGGCCAGCACAGATACGCAGTATTTT.

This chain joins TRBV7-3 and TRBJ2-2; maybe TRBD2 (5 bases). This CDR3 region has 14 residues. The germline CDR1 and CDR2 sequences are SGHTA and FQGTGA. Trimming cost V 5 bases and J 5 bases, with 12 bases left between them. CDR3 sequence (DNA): TGTGCCAGCAGCCTCGGGTCGGGGACCGGGGAGCTGTTTTTT. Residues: CASSLGSGTGELFF.

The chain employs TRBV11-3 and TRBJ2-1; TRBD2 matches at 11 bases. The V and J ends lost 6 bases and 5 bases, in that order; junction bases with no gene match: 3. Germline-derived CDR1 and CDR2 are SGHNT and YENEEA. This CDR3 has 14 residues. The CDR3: CASRRGLADNEQFF. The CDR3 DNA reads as TGTGCCAGCAGGCGGGGACTAGCGGACAATGAGCAGTTCTTC. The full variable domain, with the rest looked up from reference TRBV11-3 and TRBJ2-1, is EAGVVQSPRYKIIEKKQPVAFWCNPISGHNTLYWYLQNLGQGPELLIRYENEEAVDDSQLPKDRFSAERLKGVDSTLKIQPAELGDSAVYLCASRRGLADNEQFFGPGTRLTVL.

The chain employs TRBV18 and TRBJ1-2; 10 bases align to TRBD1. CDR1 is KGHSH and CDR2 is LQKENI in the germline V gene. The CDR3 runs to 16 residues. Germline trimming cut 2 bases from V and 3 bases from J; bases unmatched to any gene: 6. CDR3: CASSPLDRGAYYGYTF. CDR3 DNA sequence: TGTGCCAGCTCACCATTGGACAGGGGGGCTTACTATGGCTACACCTTC.

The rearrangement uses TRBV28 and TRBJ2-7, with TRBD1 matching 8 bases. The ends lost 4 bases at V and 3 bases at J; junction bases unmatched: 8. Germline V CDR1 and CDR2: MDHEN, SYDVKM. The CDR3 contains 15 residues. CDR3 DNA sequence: TGTGCCAGCAGTTATACGACAGGGGCCAACTACGAGCAGTACTTC. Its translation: CASSYTTGANYEQYF.

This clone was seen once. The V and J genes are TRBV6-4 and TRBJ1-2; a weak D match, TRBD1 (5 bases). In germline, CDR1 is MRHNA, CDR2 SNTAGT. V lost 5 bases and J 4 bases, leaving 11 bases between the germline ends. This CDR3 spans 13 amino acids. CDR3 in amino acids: CASSRGVGYGYTF. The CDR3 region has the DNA TGTGCCAGCAGTCGGGGGGTTGGCTATGGCTACACCTTC.

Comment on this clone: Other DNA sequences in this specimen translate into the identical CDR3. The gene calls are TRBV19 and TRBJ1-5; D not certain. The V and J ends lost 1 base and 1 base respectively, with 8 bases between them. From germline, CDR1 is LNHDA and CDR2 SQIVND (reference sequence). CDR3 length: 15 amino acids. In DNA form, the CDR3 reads TGTGCCAGTAGTATAGGGGGAGGGAGCAATCAGCCCCAGCATTTT. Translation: CASSIGGGSNQPQHF.

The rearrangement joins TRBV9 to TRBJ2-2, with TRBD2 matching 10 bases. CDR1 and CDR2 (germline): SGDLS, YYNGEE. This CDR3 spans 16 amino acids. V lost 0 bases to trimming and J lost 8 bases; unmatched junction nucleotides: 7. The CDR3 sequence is CASSVGLAGPSGELFF. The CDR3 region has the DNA TGTGCCAGCAGCGTAGGACTAGCGGGCCCCTCAGGGGAGCTGTTTTTT. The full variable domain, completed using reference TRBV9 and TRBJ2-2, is DSGVTQTPKHLITATGQRVTLRCSPRSGDLSVYWYQQSLDQGLQFLIQYYNGEERAKGNILERFSAQQFPDLHSELNLSSLELGDSALYFCASSVGLAGPSGELFFGEGSRLTVL.

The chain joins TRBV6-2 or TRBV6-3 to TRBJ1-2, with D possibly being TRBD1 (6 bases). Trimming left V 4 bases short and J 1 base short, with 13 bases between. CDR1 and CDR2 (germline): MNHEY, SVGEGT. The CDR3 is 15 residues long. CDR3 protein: CASSSRGGNNYGYTF. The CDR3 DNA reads TGTGCCAGCAGTTCCCGGGGGGGCAATAACTATGGCTACACCTTC.

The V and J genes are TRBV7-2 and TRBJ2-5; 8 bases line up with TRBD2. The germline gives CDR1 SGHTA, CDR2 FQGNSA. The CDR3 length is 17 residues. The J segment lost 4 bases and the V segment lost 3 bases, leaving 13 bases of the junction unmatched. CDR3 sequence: CASSFPPWREAPETQYF. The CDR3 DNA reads TGTGCCAGCAGCTTCCCGCCCTGGCGGGAGGCCCCAGAGACCCAGTACTTC.